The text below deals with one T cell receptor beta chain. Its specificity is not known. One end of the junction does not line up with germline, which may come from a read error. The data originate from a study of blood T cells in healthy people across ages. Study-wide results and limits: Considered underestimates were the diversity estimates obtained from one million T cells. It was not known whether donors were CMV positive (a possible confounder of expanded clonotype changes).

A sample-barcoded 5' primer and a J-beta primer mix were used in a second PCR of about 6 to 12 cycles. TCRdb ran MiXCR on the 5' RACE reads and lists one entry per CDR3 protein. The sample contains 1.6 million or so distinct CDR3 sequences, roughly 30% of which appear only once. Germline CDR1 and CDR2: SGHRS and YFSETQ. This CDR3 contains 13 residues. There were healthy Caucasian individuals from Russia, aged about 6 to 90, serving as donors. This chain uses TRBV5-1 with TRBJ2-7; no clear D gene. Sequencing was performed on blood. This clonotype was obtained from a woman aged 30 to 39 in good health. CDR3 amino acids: CASSFLGYYVQYF. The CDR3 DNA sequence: TGCGCCAGCAGCTTCTTGGGTTACTACGTGCAGTACTTC.